The following is a TCR beta chain sequence with its context. The CDR3 totals 15 residues. With 0 bases clipped from V and 4 bases from J, the junction kept 3 bases outside the gene matches. Germline lookup yields CDR1 SGHVS and CDR2 FNYEAQ. Profiled with immunoSEQ multiplex PCR; TCRdb holds only in-frame clones, not every one. The sample has over 200,000 clones; 70% to 90% are singletons. This sample is drawn from a study of blood T cell repertoires in COVID-19. This TCR was sampled from a woman between 50 and 59 years old with active or convalescent COVID-19. The sequenced sample was peripheral blood. The chain employs TRBV7-6 and TRBJ2-5; 9 bases map to TRBD2. In DNA, the CDR3 is TGTGCCAGCAGCTTAGCAGCGGGACTAGCAGAGACCCAGTACTTC. It translates to CASSLAAGLAETQYF.